This T cell receptor beta chain was sequenced during a study of T cell responses to AZD1222 COVID-19 vaccine. Germline-derived CDR1 and CDR2 are LGHDT and YNNKEL (reference sequence). This CDR3 comprises 15 residues. The germline V and J ends were trimmed by 5 bases and 0 bases, with 11 bases remaining between them. Only in-frame clones appear in the TCRdb table, and some are missing; sequencing was by immunoSEQ multiplex PCR. The repertoire has approximately 220,000 clones, roughly 91% of them found once; the top ten carry less than 1.2%. The material sequenced was peripheral blood, taken on day 0 of MenACWY control vaccination. The receptor was derived from an adult in good health. This chain connects TRBV3-1 (or the pseudogene TRBV3-2) to TRBJ1-5, with D possibly being TRBD1 (6 bases). CDR3: CASSWTADSNQPQHF. The CDR3 DNA is TGTGCCAGCAGCTGGACAGCCGATAGCAATCAGCCCCAGCATTTT.